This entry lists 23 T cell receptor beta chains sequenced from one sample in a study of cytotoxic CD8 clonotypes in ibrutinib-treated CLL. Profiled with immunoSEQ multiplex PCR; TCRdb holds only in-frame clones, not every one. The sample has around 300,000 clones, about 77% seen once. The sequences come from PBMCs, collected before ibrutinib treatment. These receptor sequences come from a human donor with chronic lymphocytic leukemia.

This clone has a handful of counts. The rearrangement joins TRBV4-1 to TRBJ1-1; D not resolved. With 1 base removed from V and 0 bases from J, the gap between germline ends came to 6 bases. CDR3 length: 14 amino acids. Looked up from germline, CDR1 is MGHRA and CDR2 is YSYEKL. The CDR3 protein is CASSQGRMNTEAFF. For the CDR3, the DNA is TGCGCCAGCAGCCAAGGCAGGATGAACACTGAAGCTTTCTTT.

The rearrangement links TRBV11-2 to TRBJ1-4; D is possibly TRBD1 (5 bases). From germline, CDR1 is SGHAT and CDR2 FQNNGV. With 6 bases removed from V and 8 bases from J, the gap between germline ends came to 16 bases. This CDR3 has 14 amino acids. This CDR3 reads CASSLTALKEKLFF. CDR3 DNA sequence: TGTGCCAGCAGTCTGACAGCTCTTAAAGAAAAACTGTTTTTT.

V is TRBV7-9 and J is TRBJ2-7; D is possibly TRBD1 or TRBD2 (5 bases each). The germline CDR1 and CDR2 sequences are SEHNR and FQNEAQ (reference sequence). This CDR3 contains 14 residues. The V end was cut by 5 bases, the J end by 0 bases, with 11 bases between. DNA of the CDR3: TGTGCCAGCAGCCTATCCGGGACCTCCTACGAGCAGTACTTC. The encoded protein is CASSLSGTSYEQYF.

The CDR3 DNA follows: TGTGCCAGCAGTACAAAAAGAACAGTCACCTACGAGCAGTACTTC. Protein sequence: CASSTKRTVTYEQYF. The chain combines TRBV28 with TRBJ2-7; D gene unclear. The CDR3 spans 15 residues. Germline V gene data show CDR1 as MDHEN and CDR2 as SYDVKM. The V and J ends lost 5 bases and 2 bases respectively, with 16 bases between them. The whole variable domain, filled in from reference TRBV28 and TRBJ2-7, reads DVKVTQSSRYLVKRTGEKVFLECVQDMDHENMFWYRQDPGLGLRLIYFSYDVKMKEKGDIPEGYSVSREKKERFSLILESASTNQTSMYLCASSTKRTVTYEQYFGPGTRLTVT.

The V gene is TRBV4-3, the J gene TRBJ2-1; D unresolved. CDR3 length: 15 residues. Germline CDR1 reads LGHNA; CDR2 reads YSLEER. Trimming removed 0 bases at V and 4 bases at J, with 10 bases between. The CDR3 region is CASSQEVYSYNEQFF. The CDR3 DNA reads TGCGCCAGCAGCCAAGAAGTGTATTCGTACAATGAGCAGTTCTTC.

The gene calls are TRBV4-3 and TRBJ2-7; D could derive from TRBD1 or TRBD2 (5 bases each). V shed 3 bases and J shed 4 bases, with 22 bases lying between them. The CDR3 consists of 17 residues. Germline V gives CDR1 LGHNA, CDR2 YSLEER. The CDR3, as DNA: TGCGCCAGCAGCCATCCCAGAGGGTACAGGAACCCATACGAGCAGTACTTC. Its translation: CASSHPRGYRNPYEQYF.

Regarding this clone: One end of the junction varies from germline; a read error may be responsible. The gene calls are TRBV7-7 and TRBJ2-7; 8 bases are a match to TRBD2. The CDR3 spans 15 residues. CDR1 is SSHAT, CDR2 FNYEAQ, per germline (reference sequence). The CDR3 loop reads CASSLTLAGTDEQYF. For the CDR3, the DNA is TGTGCTAGCAGCTTGACGTTAGCGGGGACGGACGAGCAGTACTTC.

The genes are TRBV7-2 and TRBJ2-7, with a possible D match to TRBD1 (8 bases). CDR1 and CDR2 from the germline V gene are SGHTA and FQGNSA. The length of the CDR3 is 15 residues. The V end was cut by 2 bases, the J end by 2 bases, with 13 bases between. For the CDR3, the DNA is TGTGCCAGCAGCTTAAACAGGGGGGGAACCTACGAGCAGTACTTC. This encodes CASSLNRGGTYEQYF.

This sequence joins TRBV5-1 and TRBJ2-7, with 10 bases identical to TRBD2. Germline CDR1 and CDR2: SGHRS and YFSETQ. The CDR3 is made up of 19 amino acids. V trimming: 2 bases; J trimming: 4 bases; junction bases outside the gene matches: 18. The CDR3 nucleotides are TGCGCCAGCAGCTTCCTGGGGCTAGCGGGGGCAGACGACAGTTACGAGCAGTACTTC. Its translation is CASSFLGLAGADDSYEQYF.

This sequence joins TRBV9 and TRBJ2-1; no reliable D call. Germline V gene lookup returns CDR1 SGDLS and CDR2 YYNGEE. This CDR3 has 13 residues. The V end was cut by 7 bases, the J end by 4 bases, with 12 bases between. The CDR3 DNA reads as TGTGCCAGCCGGGCCTCCAAATACAATGAGCAGTTCTTC. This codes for CASRASKYNEQFF.

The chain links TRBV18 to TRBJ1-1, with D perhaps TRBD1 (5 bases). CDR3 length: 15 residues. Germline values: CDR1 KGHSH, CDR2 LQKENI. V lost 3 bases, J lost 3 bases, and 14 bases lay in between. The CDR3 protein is CASSPRGGGDTEAFF. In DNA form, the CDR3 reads TGTGCCAGCTCACCTCGCGGGGGGGGAGACACTGAAGCTTTCTTT.

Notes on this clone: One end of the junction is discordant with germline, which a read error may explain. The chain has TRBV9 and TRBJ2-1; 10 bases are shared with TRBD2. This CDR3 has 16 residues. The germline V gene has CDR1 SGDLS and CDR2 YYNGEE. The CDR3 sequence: CASSVVSGRDYSEQFF. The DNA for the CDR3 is TGTGCCAGCAGCGTAGTGAGCGGGAGGGATTACAGTGAGCAGTTCTTC.

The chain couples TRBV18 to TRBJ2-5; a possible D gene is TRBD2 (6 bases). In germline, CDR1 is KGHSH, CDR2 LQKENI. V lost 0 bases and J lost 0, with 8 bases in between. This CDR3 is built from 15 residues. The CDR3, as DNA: TGTGCCAGCTCACCACCCGGGGGATACCAAGAGACCCAGTACTTC. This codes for CASSPPGGYQETQYF.

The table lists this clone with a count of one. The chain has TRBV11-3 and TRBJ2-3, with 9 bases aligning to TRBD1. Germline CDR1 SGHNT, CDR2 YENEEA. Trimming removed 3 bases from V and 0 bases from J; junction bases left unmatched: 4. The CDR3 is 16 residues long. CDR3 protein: CASSFRTGASTDTQYF. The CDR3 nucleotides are TGTGCCAGCAGCTTCCGGACAGGGGCGAGCACAGATACGCAGTATTTT.

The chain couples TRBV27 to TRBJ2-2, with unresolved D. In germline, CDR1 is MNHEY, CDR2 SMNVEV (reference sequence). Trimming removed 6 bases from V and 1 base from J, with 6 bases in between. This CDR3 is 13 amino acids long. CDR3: CASSQMNTGELFF. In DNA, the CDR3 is TGTGCCAGCAGCCAAATGAACACCGGGGAGCTGTTTTTT.

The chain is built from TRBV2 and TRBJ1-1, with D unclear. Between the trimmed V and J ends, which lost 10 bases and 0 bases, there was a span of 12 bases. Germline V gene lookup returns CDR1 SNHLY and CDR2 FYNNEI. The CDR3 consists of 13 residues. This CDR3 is CANTLGLNTEAFF. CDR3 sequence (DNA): TGTGCCAATACTCTAGGGCTGAACACTGAAGCTTTCTTT.

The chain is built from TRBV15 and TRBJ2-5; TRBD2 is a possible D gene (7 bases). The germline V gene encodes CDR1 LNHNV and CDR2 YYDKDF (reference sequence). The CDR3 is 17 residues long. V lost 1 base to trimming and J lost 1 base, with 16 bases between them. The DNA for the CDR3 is TGTGCCACCAGCAGAGGGGGGGCGGGGGCAGGCCAAGAGACCCAGTACTTC. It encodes CATSRGGAGAGQETQYF.

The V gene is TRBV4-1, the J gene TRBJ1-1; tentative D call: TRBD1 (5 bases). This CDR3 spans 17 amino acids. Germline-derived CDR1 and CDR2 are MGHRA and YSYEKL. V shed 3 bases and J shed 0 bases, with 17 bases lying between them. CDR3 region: CASSQGRNRFMNTEAFF. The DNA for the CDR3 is TGCGCCAGCAGCCAGGGTCGTAACAGGTTTATGAACACTGAAGCTTTCTTT.

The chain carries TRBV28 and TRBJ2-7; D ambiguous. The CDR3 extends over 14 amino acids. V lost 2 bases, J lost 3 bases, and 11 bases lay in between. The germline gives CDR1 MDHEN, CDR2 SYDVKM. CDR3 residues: CASSLPIGFYEQYF. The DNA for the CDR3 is TGTGCCAGCAGTTTACCCATAGGCTTCTACGAGCAGTACTTC. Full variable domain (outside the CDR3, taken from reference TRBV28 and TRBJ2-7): DVKVTQSSRYLVKRTGEKVFLECVQDMDHENMFWYRQDPGLGLRLIYFSYDVKMKEKGDIPEGYSVSREKKERFSLILESASTNQTSMYLCASSLPIGFYEQYFGPGTRLTVT.

The CDR3 loop is CASSHGYTF. CDR3 DNA sequence: TGTGCCAGCAGCCATGGCTACACCTTC. The chain employs TRBV3-2 and TRBJ1-2. TRBV3-2 counts as a pseudogene. The CDR3 contains 9 residues.

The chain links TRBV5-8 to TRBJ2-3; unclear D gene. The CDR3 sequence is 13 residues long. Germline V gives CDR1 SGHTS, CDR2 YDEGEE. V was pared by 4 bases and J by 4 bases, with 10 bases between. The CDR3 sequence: CASSRLDSDTQYF. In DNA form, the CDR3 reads TGTGCCAGCAGCCGCTTAGATTCAGATACGCAGTATTTT.

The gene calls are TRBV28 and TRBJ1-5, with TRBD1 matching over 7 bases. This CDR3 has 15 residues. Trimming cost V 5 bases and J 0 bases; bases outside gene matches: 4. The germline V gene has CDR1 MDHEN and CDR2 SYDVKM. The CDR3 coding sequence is TGTGCCAGCAGTGGACAGGAGTATAGCAATCAGCCCCAGCATTTT. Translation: CASSGQEYSNQPQHF.

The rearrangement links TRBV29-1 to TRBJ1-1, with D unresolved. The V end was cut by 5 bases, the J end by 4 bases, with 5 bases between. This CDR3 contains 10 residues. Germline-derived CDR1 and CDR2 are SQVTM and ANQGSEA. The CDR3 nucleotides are TGCAGCGTTCTTGTCACTGAAGCTTTCTTT. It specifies CSVLVTEAFF.